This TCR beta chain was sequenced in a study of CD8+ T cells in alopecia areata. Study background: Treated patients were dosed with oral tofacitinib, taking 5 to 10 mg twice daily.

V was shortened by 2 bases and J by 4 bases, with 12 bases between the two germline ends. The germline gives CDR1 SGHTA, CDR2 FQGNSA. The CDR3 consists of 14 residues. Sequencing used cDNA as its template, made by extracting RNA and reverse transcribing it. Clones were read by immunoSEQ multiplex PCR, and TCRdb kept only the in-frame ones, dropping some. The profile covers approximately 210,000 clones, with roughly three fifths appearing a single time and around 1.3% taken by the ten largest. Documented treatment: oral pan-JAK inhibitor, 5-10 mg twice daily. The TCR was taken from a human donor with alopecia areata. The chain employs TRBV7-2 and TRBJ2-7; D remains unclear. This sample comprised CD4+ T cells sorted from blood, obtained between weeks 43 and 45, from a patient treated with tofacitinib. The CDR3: CASSLSPARYEQYF. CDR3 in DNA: TGTGCCAGCAGCTTAAGTCCAGCTCGTTACGAGCAGTACTTC.